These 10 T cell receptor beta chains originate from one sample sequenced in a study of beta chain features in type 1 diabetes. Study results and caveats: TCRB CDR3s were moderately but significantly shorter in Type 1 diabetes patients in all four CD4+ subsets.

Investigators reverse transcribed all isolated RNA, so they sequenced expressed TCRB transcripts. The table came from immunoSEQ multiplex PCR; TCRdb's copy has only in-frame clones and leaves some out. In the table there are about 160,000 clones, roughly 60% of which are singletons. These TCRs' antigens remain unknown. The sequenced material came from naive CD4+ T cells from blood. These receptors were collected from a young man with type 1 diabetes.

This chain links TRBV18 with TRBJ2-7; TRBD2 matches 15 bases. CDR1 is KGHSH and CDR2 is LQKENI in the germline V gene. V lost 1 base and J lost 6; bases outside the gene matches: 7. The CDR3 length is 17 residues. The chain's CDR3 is CASSPQGLAGGASEQYF. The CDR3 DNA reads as TGTGCCAGCTCACCACAGGGACTAGCGGGGGGCGCGAGCGAGCAGTACTTC. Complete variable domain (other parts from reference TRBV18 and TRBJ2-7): NAGVMQNPRHLVRRRGQEARLRCSPMKGHSHVYWYRQLPEEGLKFMVYLQKENIIDESGMPKERFSAEFPKEGPSILRIQQVVRGDSAAYFCASSPQGLAGGASEQYFGPGTRLTVT.

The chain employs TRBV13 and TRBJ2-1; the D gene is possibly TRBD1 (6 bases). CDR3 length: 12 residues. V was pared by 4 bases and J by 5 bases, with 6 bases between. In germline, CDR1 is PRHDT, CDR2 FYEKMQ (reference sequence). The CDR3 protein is CASSSGDNEQFF. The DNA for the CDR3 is TGTGCCAGCAGCTCAGGGGACAATGAGCAGTTCTTC.

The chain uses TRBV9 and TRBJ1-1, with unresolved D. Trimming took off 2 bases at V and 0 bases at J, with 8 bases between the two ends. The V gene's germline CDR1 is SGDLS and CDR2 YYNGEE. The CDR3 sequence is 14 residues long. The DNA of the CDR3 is TGTGCCAGCAGCGTTGTAGACATGAACACTGAAGCTTTCTTT. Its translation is CASSVVDMNTEAFF. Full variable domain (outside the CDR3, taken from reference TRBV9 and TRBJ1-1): DSGVTQTPKHLITATGQRVTLRCSPRSGDLSVYWYQQSLDQGLQFLIQYYNGEERAKGNILERFSAQQFPDLHSELNLSSLELGDSALYFCASSVVDMNTEAFFGQGTRLTVV.

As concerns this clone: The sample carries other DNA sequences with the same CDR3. As DNA, the CDR3 is TGTGCCAGCAGCCAGGTGGGGACCCAGTACTTC. It encodes CASSQVGTQYF. The chain couples TRBV14 to TRBJ2-5; D gene unclear. The CDR3 has 11 amino acids. Trimming removed 3 bases from V and 7 bases from J, with 6 bases in between. Germline CDR1 SGHDN, CDR2 FVKESK.

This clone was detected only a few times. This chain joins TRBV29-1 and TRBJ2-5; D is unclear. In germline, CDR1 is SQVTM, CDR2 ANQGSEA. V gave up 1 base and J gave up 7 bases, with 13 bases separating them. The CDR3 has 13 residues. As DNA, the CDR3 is TGCAGCGTTGAAGTTAGCCAGCGCGGGACCCAGTACTTC. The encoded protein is CSVEVSQRGTQYF.

Here the CDR3 DNA reads TGTGCCAGTAGTATTGTCGTTCGAGTATTGTGGCCCAATGAGCAGTTCTTC. Translated: CASSIVVRVLWPNEQFF. The rearrangement links TRBV19 to TRBJ2-1; unclear D gene. Germline values: CDR1 LNHDA, CDR2 SQIVND (reference sequence). With 3 bases removed from V and 6 bases from J, the gap between germline ends came to 21 bases. CDR3 length equals 17 residues.

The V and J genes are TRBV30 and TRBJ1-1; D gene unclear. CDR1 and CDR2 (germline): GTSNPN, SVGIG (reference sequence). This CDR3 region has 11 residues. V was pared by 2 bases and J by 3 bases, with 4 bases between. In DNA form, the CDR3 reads TGTGCCTGGAGTCATCACACTGAAGCTTTCTTT. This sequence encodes CAWSHHTEAFF.

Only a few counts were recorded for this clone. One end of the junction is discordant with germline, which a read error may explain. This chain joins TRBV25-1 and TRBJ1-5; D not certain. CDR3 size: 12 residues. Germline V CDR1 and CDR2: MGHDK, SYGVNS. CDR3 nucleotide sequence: TGTGCCAGCCGGGAGGGCAACCAGCCCCAGCATTTT. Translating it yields CASREGNQPQHF.

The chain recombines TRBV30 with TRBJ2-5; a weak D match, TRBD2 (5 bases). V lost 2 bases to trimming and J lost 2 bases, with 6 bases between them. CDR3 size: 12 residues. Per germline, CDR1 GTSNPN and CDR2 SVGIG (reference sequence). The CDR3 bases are TGTGCCTGGAGTTGGGAGCAAGAGACCCAGTACTTC. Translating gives CAWSWEQETQYF. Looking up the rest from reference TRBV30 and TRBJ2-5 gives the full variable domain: SQTIHQWPATLVQPVGSPLSLECTVEGTSNPNLYWYRQAAGRGLQLLFYSVGIGQISSEVPQNLSASRPQDRQFILSSKKLLLSDSGFYLCAWSWEQETQYFGPGTRLLVL.

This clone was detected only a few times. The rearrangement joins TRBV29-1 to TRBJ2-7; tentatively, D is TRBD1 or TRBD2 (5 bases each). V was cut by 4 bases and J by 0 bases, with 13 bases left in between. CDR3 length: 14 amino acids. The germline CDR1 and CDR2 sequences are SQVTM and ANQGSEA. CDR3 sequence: CSVATGAGSYEQYF. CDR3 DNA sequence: TGCAGCGTTGCGACCGGGGCGGGCTCCTACGAGCAGTACTTC.